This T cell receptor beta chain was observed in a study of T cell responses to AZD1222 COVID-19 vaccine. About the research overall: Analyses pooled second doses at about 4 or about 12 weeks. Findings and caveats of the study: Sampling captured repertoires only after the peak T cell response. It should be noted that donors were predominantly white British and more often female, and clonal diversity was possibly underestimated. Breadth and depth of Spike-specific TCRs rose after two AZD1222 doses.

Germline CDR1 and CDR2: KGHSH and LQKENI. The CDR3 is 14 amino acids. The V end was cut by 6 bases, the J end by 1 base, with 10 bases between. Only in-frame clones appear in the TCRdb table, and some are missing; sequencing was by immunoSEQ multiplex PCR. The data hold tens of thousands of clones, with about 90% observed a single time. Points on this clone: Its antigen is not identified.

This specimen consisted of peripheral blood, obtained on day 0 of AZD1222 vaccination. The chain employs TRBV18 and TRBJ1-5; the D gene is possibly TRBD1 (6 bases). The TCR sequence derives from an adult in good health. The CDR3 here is CASSGGLSNQPQHF. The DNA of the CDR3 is TGTGCCAGCTCGGGGGGGCTGAGCAATCAGCCCCAGCATTTT.